A selection of T cell receptor beta chains follows, all from one sample in a study of cytomegalovirus exposure and HLA in healthy donors. The protocol was immunoSEQ multiplex PCR, while the TCRdb copy is restricted to in-frame clones and leaves out a portion. The repertoire has around 230,000 clones, more than 75% of them found once; the top ten carry roughly 1.2%. Sequencing was carried out using PBMCs. All receptors come from a woman aged 30 to 39 in good health and CMV-seropositive. Both conserved end residues are part of each CDR3. D genes are given only for firm matches. Some rows mark clone size as missing; the rest say once, few, many or name a class of expanded clone.

size: -; J: TRBJ2-1; D: TRBD2; V: TRBV2; CDR3: CASPITSGSPIEQFF; DNA: TGTGCCAGCCCAATTACCAGCGGGAGTCCAATTGAGCAGTTCTTC
size: -; J: TRBJ2-7; D: TRBD2; V: TRBV2; CDR3: CASRRAGRDEQYF; DNA: TGTGCCAGCAGGCGGGCAGGGAGGGACGAGCAGTACTTC
size: -; J: TRBJ2-1; D: TRBD1; V: TRBV12-5; CDR3: CASGLGQGDYNEQFF; DNA: TGTGCTAGTGGTTTGGGACAGGGGGATTACAATGAGCAGTTCTTC
size: -; J: TRBJ2-7; D: TRBD1; V: TRBV27; CDR3: CASSSPGQGAYEQYF; DNA: TGTGCCAGCAGTTCACCGGGACAGGGGGCCTACGAGCAGTACTTC
size: once; J: TRBJ2-1; D: -; V: TRBV5-1; CDR3: CASSLVLGASNEQFF; DNA: TGCGCCAGCAGCTTGGTTCTGGGGGCGAGCAATGAGCAGTTCTTC
size: -; J: TRBJ1-2; D: TRBD1; V: TRBV6-1; CDR3: CASRPRQGLNYGYTF; DNA: TGTGCCAGCAGGCCTAGACAGGGGCTTAACTATGGCTACACCTTC
size: -; J: TRBJ2-1; D: TRBD2; V: TRBV7-6; CDR3: CASSLVAITVAGATYNEQFF; DNA: TGTGCCAGCAGCTTAGTGGCGATAACGGTAGCGGGAGCAACCTACAATGAGCAGTTCTTC
size: -; J: TRBJ1-5; D: TRBD1; V: TRBV25-1; CDR3: CASGQGVNQPQHF; DNA: TGTGCCAGCGGACAGGGGGTGAATCAGCCCCAGCATTTT
size: once; J: TRBJ2-7; D: TRBD2; V: TRBV27; CDR3: CASRLLAASYEQYF; DNA: TGTGCCAGTCGCCTTCTAGCGGCTTCCTACGAGCAGTACTTC
size: -; J: TRBJ2-5; D: -; V: TRBV6-1; CDR3: CASSEVYGGLEETQYF; DNA: TGTGCCAGCAGTGAAGTTTATGGCGGATTGGAGGAGACCCAGTACTTC
size: -; J: TRBJ2-7; D: TRBD1; V: TRBV27; CDR3: CASRQTGSYAEQYF; DNA: TGTGCCAGCAGACAGACAGGGTCTTACGCCGAGCAGTACTTC